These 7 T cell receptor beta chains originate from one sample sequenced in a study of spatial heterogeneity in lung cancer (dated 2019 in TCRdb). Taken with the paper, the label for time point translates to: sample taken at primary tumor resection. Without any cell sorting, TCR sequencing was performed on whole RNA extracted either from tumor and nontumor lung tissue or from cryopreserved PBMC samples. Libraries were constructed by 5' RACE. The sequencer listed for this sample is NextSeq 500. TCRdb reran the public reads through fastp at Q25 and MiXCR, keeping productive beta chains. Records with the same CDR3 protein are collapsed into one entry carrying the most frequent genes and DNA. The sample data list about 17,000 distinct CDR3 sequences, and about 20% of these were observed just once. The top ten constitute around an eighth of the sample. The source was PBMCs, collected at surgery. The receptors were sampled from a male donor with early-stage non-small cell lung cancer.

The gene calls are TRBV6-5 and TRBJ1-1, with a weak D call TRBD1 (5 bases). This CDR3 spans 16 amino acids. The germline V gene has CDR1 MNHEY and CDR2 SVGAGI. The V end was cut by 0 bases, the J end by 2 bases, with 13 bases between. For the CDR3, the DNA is TGTGCCAGCAGTTACTCGGTTTTGGGGGGAAACACTGAAGCTTTCTTT. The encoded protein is CASSYSVLGGNTEAFF.

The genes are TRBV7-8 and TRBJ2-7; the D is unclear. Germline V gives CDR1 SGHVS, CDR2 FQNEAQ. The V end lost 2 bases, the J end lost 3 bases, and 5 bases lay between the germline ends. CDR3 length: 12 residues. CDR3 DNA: TGTGCCAGCAGCTTACAGGTCTACGAGCAGTACTTC. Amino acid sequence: CASSLQVYEQYF.

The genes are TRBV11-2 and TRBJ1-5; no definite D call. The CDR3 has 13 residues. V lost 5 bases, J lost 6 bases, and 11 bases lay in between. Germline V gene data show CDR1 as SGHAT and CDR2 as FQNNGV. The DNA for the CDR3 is TGTGCCAGCAGCCCCGATACGAGTCAGCCCCAGCATTTT. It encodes CASSPDTSQPQHF.

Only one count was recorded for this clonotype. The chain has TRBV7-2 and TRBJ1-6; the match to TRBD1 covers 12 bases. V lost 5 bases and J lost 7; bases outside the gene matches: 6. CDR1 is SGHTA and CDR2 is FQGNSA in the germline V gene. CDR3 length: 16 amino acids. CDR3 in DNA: TGTGCCAGCAGCAAGGGACAGGGGGCTGGGAATTCACCCCTCCACTTT. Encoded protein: CASSKGQGAGNSPLHF.

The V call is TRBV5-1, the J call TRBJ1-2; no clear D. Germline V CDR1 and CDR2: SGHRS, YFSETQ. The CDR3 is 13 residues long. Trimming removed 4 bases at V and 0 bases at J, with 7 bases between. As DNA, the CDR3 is TGCGCCAGCAGCCCCGACTCTAACTATGGCTACACCTTC. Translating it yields CASSPDSNYGYTF.

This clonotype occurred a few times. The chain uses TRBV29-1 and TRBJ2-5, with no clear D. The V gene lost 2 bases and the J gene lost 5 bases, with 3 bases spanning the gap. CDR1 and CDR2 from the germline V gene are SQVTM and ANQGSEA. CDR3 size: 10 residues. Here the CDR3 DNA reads TGCAGCGTTGAACGGGAGACCCAGTACTTC. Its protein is CSVERETQYF.

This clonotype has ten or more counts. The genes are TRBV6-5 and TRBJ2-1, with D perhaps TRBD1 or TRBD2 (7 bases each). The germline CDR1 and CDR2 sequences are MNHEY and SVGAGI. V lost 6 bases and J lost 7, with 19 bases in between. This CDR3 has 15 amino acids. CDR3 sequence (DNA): TGTGCCAGCAGCGGCACCCCAGGGGGGGAAAATGAGCAGTTCTTC. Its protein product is CASSGTPGGENEQFF.